One sample yielded the 17 T cell receptor beta chains listed below, sequenced in a study of glioma-infiltrating T cells after dendritic cell vaccination. Repertoires were generated with immunoSEQ multiplex PCR, while TCRdb's copy carries only in-frame clones and drops some. The top ten hold about 9% of the sample, which has approximately 50,000 clones, approximately 81% seen once. Time point reported: after dendritic cell vaccination, including at tumor progression/relapse. The sample in question was blood, obtained after dendritic cell vaccination. Receptor source: a human donor with glioblastoma.

Only a few counts were recorded for this clone. The CDR3 bases are TGTGCCAGCAGCTACGGGACAGTCAATGAGCAGTTCTTC. The encoded protein is CASSYGTVNEQFF. The chain is built from TRBV7-2 and TRBJ2-1; 7 bases map to TRBD1. The CDR3 runs to 13 residues. After removal of 4 bases from V and 6 bases from J, the junction contained 3 bases not matched to a gene. The germline V gene has CDR1 SGHTA and CDR2 FQGNSA.

The chain combines TRBV5-4 with TRBJ1-2; TRBD1 matches at 7 bases. CDR3 size: 15 residues. With V trimmed by 2 bases and J by 8 bases, 12 bases remained unmatched. Per the germline V gene, CDR1 is SGHNT and CDR2 is YYREEE (reference sequence). CDR3 bases: TGTGCCAGCAGCTTCCCTACAGGGGAGACGCGCGGCTACACCTTC. It specifies CASSFPTGETRGYTF.

This chain joins TRBV7-9 and TRBJ2-7; D perhaps matches TRBD1 (6 bases). The CDR3 contains 18 residues. Trimming took off 5 bases at V and 3 bases at J, with 26 bases between the two ends. Germline CDR1 SEHNR, CDR2 FQNEAQ (reference sequence). The CDR3 DNA reads TGTGCCAGCAGCCAAACCGATAGGGGGTGGACAATTCTCTACGAGCAGTACTTC. This encodes CASSQTDRGWTILYEQYF.

The chain links TRBV4-2 to TRBJ2-1, with TRBD2 matching over 10 bases. This CDR3 spans 16 amino acids. Unmatched junction bases numbered 7, after V lost 0 bases and J lost 8 bases. Looked up from germline, CDR1 is LGHNA and CDR2 is YNFKEQ. CDR3 bases: TGTGCCAGCAGCCAAGAAAGCGGGGGGGCAACGTATGAGCAGTTCTTC. Translated, it gives CASSQESGGATYEQFF.

The chain employs TRBV6-5 and TRBJ1-2, with 8 bases identical to TRBD1. After removal of 4 bases from V and 2 bases from J, the junction contained 6 bases not matched to a gene. CDR1 and CDR2 (germline): MNHEY, SVGAGI. The CDR3 sequence is 15 residues long. CDR3 protein: CASSWGTGRNYGYTF. The DNA of the CDR3 is TGTGCCAGCAGTTGGGGGACAGGAAGGAACTATGGCTACACCTTC.

This chain uses TRBV9 with TRBJ2-7; D is perhaps TRBD2 (6 bases). The V gene lost 0 bases and the J gene lost 1 base, with 11 bases spanning the gap. The CDR3 length is 15 residues. Germline values: CDR1 SGDLS, CDR2 YYNGEE. CDR3 loop: CASSVAGGASYEQYF. CDR3 nucleotide sequence: TGTGCCAGCAGCGTAGCTGGCGGGGCGTCCTACGAGCAGTACTTC.

This chain joins TRBV7-3 and TRBJ1-2; D possibly corresponds to TRBD1 (5 bases). The germline V gene encodes CDR1 SGHTA and CDR2 FQGTGA. The CDR3 covers 13 residues. The ends were cut back, 5 bases at V and 4 bases at J, with 11 bases in the middle. The CDR3 sequence: CASSLPGGYGYTF. In DNA, the CDR3 is TGTGCCAGCAGCCTCCCGGGGGGCTATGGCTACACCTTC.

The chain couples TRBV6-6 to TRBJ2-3; D possibly corresponds to TRBD1 (6 bases). The CDR3 has 16 residues. V was trimmed by 5 bases and J by 2 bases, leaving 17 bases between them. Germline-derived CDR1 and CDR2 are MNHNY and SVGAGI (reference sequence). Here the CDR3 reads CASSLWTAPTTDTQYF. In nucleotides, the CDR3 is TGTGCCAGCAGTCTCTGGACAGCCCCCACCACAGATACGCAGTATTTT.

The chain carries TRBV5-4 and TRBJ2-5, with a weak D call TRBD1 (5 bases). The CDR3 covers 13 residues. Looked up from germline, CDR1 is SGHNT and CDR2 is YYREEE (reference sequence). The germline V and J ends were trimmed by 3 bases and 4 bases, with 10 bases remaining between them. The DNA for the CDR3 is TGTGCCAGCAGCTGGACAATGTCAGAGACCCAGTACTTC. The encoded protein is CASSWTMSETQYF.

The chain uses TRBV4-3 and TRBJ1-2, with TRBD1 as a possible D gene (6 bases). Germline-derived CDR1 and CDR2 are LGHNA and YSLEER. V lost 4 bases to trimming and J lost 1 base, with 13 bases between them. The CDR3 covers 15 residues. The CDR3 sequence is CASSPGQSNNYGYTF. CDR3 DNA: TGCGCCAGCAGCCCCGGACAGTCCAATAACTATGGCTACACCTTC.

The V gene is TRBV5-4, the J gene TRBJ2-1; D may be TRBD2 (6 bases). This CDR3 has 14 residues. The V gene lost 2 bases and the J gene lost 7 bases, with 13 bases spanning the gap. CDR1 and CDR2 (germline): SGHNT, YYREEE (reference sequence). CDR3 sequence: CASSFSGANNEQFF. CDR3 coding DNA: TGTGCCAGCAGCTTTAGCGGTGCTAATAATGAGCAGTTCTTC.

This chain uses TRBV6-1 with TRBJ1-4; D remains ambiguous. V lost 6 bases and J lost 13, with 12 bases in between. The CDR3 is 11 residues long. Germline V gene lookup returns CDR1 MNHNS and CDR2 SASEGT. CDR3 sequence reads: CASSESLVLFF. The CDR3 region has the DNA TGTGCCAGCAGCGAGTCCCTAGTACTGTTTTTT.

This chain joins TRBV2 and TRBJ1-1; D perhaps matches TRBD1 (6 bases). This CDR3 region has 15 residues. Germline values: CDR1 SNHLY, CDR2 FYNNEI. V lost 2 bases and J 7 bases, leaving 17 bases between the germline ends. This CDR3 is CASSETSRGSNEAFF. CDR3 DNA sequence: TGTGCCAGCAGTGAAACGTCCAGGGGATCTAATGAAGCTTTCTTT.

The chain has TRBV2 and TRBJ1-5; the match to TRBD1 covers 9 bases. The CDR3 loop spans 15 amino acids. The V gene's germline CDR1 is SNHLY and CDR2 FYNNEI. Losses at the gene ends were 3 bases for V and 2 bases for J; bases not matched to a gene: 2. CDR3 region: CASSETGGGNQPQHF. As DNA, the CDR3 is TGTGCCAGCAGTGAGACAGGGGGGGGCAATCAGCCCCAGCATTTT.

The genes are TRBV11-3 and TRBJ2-7; the match to TRBD1 covers 8 bases. J lost 1 base, V lost 1 base, and 3 bases had no gene match. Germline CDR1 is SGHNT and CDR2 is YENEEA. This CDR3 is 15 amino acids long. For the CDR3, the DNA is TGTGCCAGCAGCTTAGGCAGGGGGCCGTCCTACGAGCAGTACTTC. Translated: CASSLGRGPSYEQYF.

This clone was seen a handful of times. The chain is built from TRBV6-5 and TRBJ2-5; a weak D match, TRBD1 (5 bases). CDR1 is MNHEY, CDR2 SVGAGI, per germline. The CDR3 is made up of 14 amino acids. Deletions cut 5 bases from V and 7 bases from J, with 17 bases between. The CDR3 sequence is CASSKGLGELTQYF. CDR3 bases: TGTGCCAGCAGTAAGGGGCTAGGTGAACTGACCCAGTACTTC.

The chain recombines TRBV18 with TRBJ1-2, with 8 bases identical to TRBD1. This CDR3 has 13 amino acids. Trimming removed 5 bases from V and 6 bases from J; junction bases left unmatched: 5. The germline CDR1 and CDR2 sequences are KGHSH and LQKENI. This CDR3 reads CASSSDRAHGYTF. The CDR3 bases are TGTGCCAGCTCATCGGACAGGGCGCATGGCTACACCTTC. Full variable domain (missing parts from reference TRBV18 and TRBJ1-2): NAGVMQNPRHLVRRRGQEARLRCSPMKGHSHVYWYRQLPEEGLKFMVYLQKENIIDESGMPKERFSAEFPKEGPSILRIQQVVRGDSAAYFCASSSDRAHGYTFGSGTRLTVV.